This T cell receptor beta chain was captured in a study of T cells in Graves' hyperthyroidism and ophthalmopathy (dated by TCRdb to the late 2010s). Notes on the research overall: Peripheral blood was collected at initial diagnosis, before any treatment. A discovery cohort of approximately 100 patients, roughly 45 with Graves' ophthalmopathy and 55 to 65 with stable Graves' hyperthyroidism, was used to find distinguishing TCR V-J signatures. An independent validation cohort of around 19 hyperthyroidism patients and about 15 patients who later progressed to ophthalmopathy tested prospective prediction of ophthalmopathy. The roughly 91 discovery patients were randomly split 7:3 into training and test sets. In more than five Graves' hyperthyroidism patients, the study also compared T-cell repertoires from thyroid tissue with T-cell repertoires from blood. Once sampling was done, hyperthyroidism patients were given methimazole at a starting dose of 30 mg daily, whereas ophthalmopathy patients were given high-dose intravenous methylprednisolone. TCR Vbeta CDR3 sequencing of 135 peripheral blood samples (around 45 ophthalmopathy, 75 to 85 hyperthyroidism and roughly 17 progressor patients) is reported in the paper. The full study reports these points: A 13 V-J signature model separated ophthalmopathy from stable hyperthyroidism, with approximately 87% sensitivity and 81% to 82% specificity in cross-validation and 80%/75% in testing. In validation, the model predicted progression to ophthalmopathy a median of about 6.8 months before onset, with approximately 71% sensitivity and about 72% specificity. Most expanded thyroid clonotypes (frequency above 0.001) were also detected in blood, suggesting blood repertoires may reflect thyroid immune responses. Sample size was not statistically predetermined, and blinding of investigators to group allocation was not performed.

A patient counted as having stable Graves' hyperthyroidism if no progression to ophthalmopathy occurred over 18 months of follow-up. Hyperthyroidism patients were aged 18 to 65 years and newly diagnosed, with disease duration of less than 2 months. Patients with uncontrolled infections, other autoimmune diseases, pregnancy or lactation were excluded. Diagnoses were based on clinical symptoms, serum thyroxine and TRAb, thyroid ultrasound and orbital computed tomography. PBMCs were separated from around 9.1 ml of fresh peripheral blood using Ficoll-Paque density gradient centrifugation. Trizol reagent was used to extract total RNA, and RNA quality was then checked on an Agilent 2100 Bioanalyzer. This clonotype was seen repeatedly, ten times or more. Its recognized antigen is unknown. Base qualities are not recorded, but no much larger clone differs from it by a single base. The TCR beta CDR3 regions were amplified from the RNA transcripts. The first round of RT-PCR for the TCR CDR3 was performed with the HTBI primer set and the Qiagen OneStep RT-PCR kit. Libraries were constructed in a second round of multiplex PCR, after which size selection and purification were performed. Paired-end sequencing of the libraries was performed with 100 bp reads on an Illumina HiSeq2000. The study's processing was this. SOAPnuke was used to process the raw data, throwing out any read that contained adapters or uncalled bases, had a mean Phred below 15, or lacked an exact constant-primer or identifier match. High-quality paired reads were merged with COPE v1.2.5, and unique nucleotide sequences were defined as clonotypes. Clonotypes were aligned to IMGT TRBV, TRBD and TRBJ reference segments using MiTCR v1.1. Analysis was restricted to V-J combinations with a frequency above 0.0001, which covered roughly 99% of repertoires. The TCS score was defined as F50 (clonal expansion) divided by E x V (chaos), with BLOSUM62-based TCRdist calculated between CDR3 peptides within each V-J. Welch's t-statistics and random forest reduced some 510 V-J features to some 14, which were used in a naive Bayes classifier (R e1071). The Morisita-Horn index was used to measure how similar the thyroid and blood repertoires were. Using fastp at Q25 and MiXCR, TCRdb reprocessed the public reads and kept productive beta chains. Rows matching on CDR3 protein sequence are summarized as one entry with the most common DNA and genes. The V and J calls come from TCRdb's annotation, not from the publication. The sample records approximately 870,000 distinct CDR3 sequences, 38% of which are singletons. Around 9.3% of the sample goes to the ten largest clones.

CDR1 and CDR2 were assigned from the germline V gene as SNHLY and FYNNEI. From its cysteine to its phenylalanine, the CDR3 spans 14 amino acids. Only the CDR3 portion is preserved as DNA: 42 bases, with reading frame beginning at the first base. The germline V and J ends show losses of 2 bases and 7 bases respectively, and no gene match explains 7 bases of the junction. The rearranged segments are TRBV2 and TRBJ2-7, with 8 middle bases fitting TRBD1. Sequenced: blood. This sequence was found in a man aged 18 to 29 with Graves' hyperthyroidism. Read as DNA, the sequence is TGTGCCAGCAGTGAACCCCCACAGGGGGATGAGCAGTACTTC. It codes for CASSEPPQGDEQYF.